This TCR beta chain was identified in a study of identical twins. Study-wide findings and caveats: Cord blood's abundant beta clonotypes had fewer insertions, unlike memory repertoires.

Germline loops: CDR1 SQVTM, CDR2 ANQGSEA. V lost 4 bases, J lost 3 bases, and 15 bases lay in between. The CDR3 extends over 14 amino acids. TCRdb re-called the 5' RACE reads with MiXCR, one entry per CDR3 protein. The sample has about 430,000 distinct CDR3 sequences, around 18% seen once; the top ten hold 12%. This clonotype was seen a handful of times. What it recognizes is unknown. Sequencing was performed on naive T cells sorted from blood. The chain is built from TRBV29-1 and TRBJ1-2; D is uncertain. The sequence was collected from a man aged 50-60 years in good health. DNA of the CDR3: TGCAGCGTTGTCATTGGGGTTGAAGACTATGGCTACACCTTC. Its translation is CSVVIGVEDYGYTF.